One TCR beta chain is described in this entry. This sample is part of a study of blood T cells in healthy people across ages. V lost 0 bases and J 5 bases, leaving 4 bases between the germline ends. The CDR3 is 11 amino acids. CDR1 is SQVTM, CDR2 ANQGSEA, per germline. With a J-beta primer mix and a sample-barcoded 5' primer, a second PCR ran 7 to 11 cycles. TCRdb recomputed calls from the 5' RACE reads with MiXCR, one row per CDR3 protein. The sample contains some 850,000 distinct CDR3 sequences, approximately 24% of which appear only once. This sample was shared with a second study, whose subject was T cells of mothers and their children. This second report adds: Donation involved a few healthy Caucasian mothers and the six children that they had. An overlap that was slightly higher, though non-significant, was seen in related mother-child pairs versus unrelated pairs.

The rearrangement uses TRBV29-1 and TRBJ2-5; D is undetermined. The sequenced sample was blood. This clonotype was obtained from a boy aged 5-17 years in good health. This chain's CDR3 is CSVEDRETQYF. Written as DNA, the CDR3 is TGCAGCGTTGAAGATCGGGAGACCCAGTACTTC.